This T cell receptor (beta chain) was captured in a study of blood T cell repertoires in COVID-19. Turning to the study itself: Samples of COVID-19 (acute and convalescent) were obtained from the United States, Italy and Spain.

Authors' data handling: From reference gene primer amplification, estimates of nucleated cell counts were derived. Using immunoSEQ multiplex PCR, the repertoire was profiled, and TCRdb retains in-frame clones only, with some absent. D and trimming come from the DNA, and the V and J calls and clone size come from that table. This sample has around 430,000 clones; around 87% occur once, and the top ten carry roughly 10%. V shed 1 base, J shed 5 bases, and the junction held 5 bases outside the gene matches. Germline V gene sequence: CDR1 SQVTM, CDR2 ANQGSEA. The CDR3 sequence is 14 residues long. The specimen sequenced was PBMCs or T cells enriched from blood (not recorded which). The clonotype was recovered from a woman aged 50 to 60 who had recovered from COVID-19. The chain is built from TRBV29-1 and TRBJ2-1; 7 bases fit TRBD1. CDR3 in DNA: TGCAGCGTTGAAGGTTCAGGGGGAGACAATGAGCAGTTCTTC. Its translation: CSVEGSGGDNEQFF.